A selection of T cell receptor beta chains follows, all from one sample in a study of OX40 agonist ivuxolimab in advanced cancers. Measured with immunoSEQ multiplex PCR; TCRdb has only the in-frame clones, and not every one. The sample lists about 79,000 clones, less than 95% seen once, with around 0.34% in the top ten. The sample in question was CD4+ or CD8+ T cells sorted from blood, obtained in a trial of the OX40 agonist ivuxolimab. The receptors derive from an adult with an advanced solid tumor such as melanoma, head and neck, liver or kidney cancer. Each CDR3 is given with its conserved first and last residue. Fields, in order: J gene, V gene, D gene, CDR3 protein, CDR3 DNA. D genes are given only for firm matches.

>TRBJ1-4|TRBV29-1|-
CSAGGDNEKLFF
TGCAGCGCCGGGGGAGATAATGAAAAACTGTTTTTT
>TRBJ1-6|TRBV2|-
CASSEIRGGNSYNSPLHF
TGTGCCAGCAGTGAAATAAGGGGGGGAAATTCCTATAATTCACCCCTCCACTTT
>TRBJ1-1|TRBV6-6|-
CASSYSRGKEGTEAFF
TGTGCCAGCAGTTACTCGAGGGGAAAAGAGGGCACTGAAGCTTTCTTT
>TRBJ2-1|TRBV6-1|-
CASSESGQVESNEQFF
TGTGCCAGCAGTGAATCGGGGCAGGTAGAAAGCAATGAGCAGTTCTTC
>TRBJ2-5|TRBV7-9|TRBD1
CASSFNSGTGFGQTQYF
TGTGCCAGCAGCTTCAACTCCGGGACAGGCTTCGGACAGACCCAGTACTTC
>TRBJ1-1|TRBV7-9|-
CASSLPPNTEAFF
TGTGCCAGCAGCTTACCGCCGAACACTGAAGCTTTCTTT
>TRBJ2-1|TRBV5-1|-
CASSALVERTQQFF
TGCGCCAGCAGCGCCTTGGTAGAACGGACTCAGCAGTTCTTC
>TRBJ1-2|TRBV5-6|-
CASSYVDRPNYGYTF
TGTGCCAGCAGCTACGTGGACAGACCTAACTATGGCTACACCTTC
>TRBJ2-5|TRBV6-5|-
CASRPEGGRKTQYF
TGTGCCAGCAGGCCGGAGGGAGGACGAAAGACCCAGTACTTC
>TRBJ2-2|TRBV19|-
CASRSESGAKNTGELFF
TGTGCCAGTAGAAGTGAGTCCGGGGCTAAGAACACCGGGGAGCTGTTTTTT
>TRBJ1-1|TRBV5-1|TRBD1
CASSSTGEREAFF
TGCGCCAGCAGCTCCACAGGGGAACGGGAAGCTTTCTTT
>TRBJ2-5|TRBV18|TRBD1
CASSPMDRGLRETQYF
TGTGCCAGCTCACCGATGGACAGGGGGCTCCGAGAGACCCAGTACTTC
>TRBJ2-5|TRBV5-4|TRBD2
CASSRGGPQETQYF
TGTGCCAGCAGCCGGGGGGGCCCCCAAGAGACCCAGTACTTC
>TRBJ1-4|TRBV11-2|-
CASSLGGGVEEKLFF
TGTGCCAGCAGCTTAGGGGGCGGGGTTGAAGAAAAACTGTTTTTT
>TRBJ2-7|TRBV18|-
CASSPPRTPYEQYF
TGTGCCAGCTCACCACCGAGGACACCCTACGAGCAGTACTTC
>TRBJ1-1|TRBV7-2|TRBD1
CASSSQGAHTEAFF
TGTGCCAGCAGCTCCCAGGGGGCTCACACTGAAGCTTTCTTT
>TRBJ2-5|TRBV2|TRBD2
CASKGLAGGQETQYF
TGTGCCAGCAAGGGTTTAGCGGGGGGCCAAGAGACCCAGTACTTC
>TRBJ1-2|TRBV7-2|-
CASSQRAGYTF
TGTGCCAGCAGCCAACGGGCGGGCTACACCTTC
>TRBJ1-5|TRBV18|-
CASSQTTPGANQPQHF
TGTGCCAGCTCACAGACCACTCCCGGGGCGAATCAGCCCCAGCATTTT
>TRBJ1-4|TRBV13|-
CASSTRVRGDEKLFF
TGTGCCAGCAGCACGCGGGTCAGGGGTGATGAAAAACTGTTTTTT